This entry is about one T cell receptor beta chain. The data stem from a study of response to subunit inactivated influenza vaccine. The V segment lost 1 base and the J segment 6 bases; nucleotides outside the gene matches: 15. This CDR3 spans 17 amino acids. Germline CDR1 is GTSNPN and CDR2 is SVGIG (reference sequence). Via MiXCR, TCRdb re-called the RT-PCR reads, giving one row per CDR3 protein. This sample yields about 650,000 distinct CDR3 sequences, of which 15% to 19% are seen a single time; under 14% belongs to the top ten. V gene TRBV30 combines with J gene TRBJ2-3; 8 nucleotides align to TRBD2. Specimen: PBMCs from blood, collected roughly 12 days after vaccination. The clonotype comes from a man between 50 and 59 years old who received an inactivated influenza vaccine. In DNA, the CDR3 is TGTGCCTGGAGTGACGCCGGACTTAGCGGGGCGTGGGATACGCAGTATTTT. Encoded protein: CAWSDAGLSGAWDTQYF.